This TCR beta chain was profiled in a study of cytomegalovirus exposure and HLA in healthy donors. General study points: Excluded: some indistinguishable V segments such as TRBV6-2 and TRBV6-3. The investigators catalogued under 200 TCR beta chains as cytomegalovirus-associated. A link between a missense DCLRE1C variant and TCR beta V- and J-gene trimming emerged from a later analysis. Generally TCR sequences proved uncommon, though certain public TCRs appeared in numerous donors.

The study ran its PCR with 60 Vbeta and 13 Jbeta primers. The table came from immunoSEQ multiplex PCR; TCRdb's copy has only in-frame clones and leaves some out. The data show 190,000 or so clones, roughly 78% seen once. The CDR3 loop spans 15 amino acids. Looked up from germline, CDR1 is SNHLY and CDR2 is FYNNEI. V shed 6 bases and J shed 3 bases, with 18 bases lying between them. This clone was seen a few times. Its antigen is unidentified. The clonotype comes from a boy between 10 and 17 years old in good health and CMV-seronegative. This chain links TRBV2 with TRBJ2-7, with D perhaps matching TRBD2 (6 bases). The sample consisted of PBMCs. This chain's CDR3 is CASSSGTYAFYEQYF. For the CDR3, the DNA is TGTGCCAGCAGCTCCGGGACTTATGCTTTCTACGAGCAGTACTTC.